This TCR beta chain was found in a study of fetal regulatory T cell absence and autoimmunity (dated by TCRdb to between 2016 and 2019). In terms of the full investigation: Exocrine pancreas autoimmunity was seen in the IPEX patients without clinical diabetes.

From cysteine to phenylalanine, the CDR3 is 15 amino acids long. Only the CDR3 region is kept as DNA, spanning 45 bases read in frame from base 1. According to the germline V gene, CDR1 reads SGHDT and CDR2 reads YYEEEE. V is trimmed back by 2 bases and J by 5 bases, and the junction contains 5 bases that no gene match accounts for. Results the study describes overall, beyond this receptor: Cord blood and pancreas had broadly similar TRB gene family usage, resembling published neonatal and adult repertoires. Significant oligoclonal enrichment of the TCR compartment was observed in pancreas versus cord blood, with some top clones enriched more than 80-fold. The oligoclonal enrichment was taken as support for antigen-driven autoimmunity in the pancreas before birth in IPEX syndrome.

Genomic DNA obtained from frozen pancreas tissue was processed for repertoire sequencing. Genomic DNA, about 1.9-3.4 ug, was extracted from umbilical cord blood or frozen pancreas using the DNeasy Blood and Tissue Kit. For this clone: The target of this receptor is not known. No much larger clone is present one base from it, and per-base qualities are unavailable.

On the immunoSEQ human TCRbeta survey platform, TCRbeta CDR3 regions were amplified and barcoded with a two-step multiplex PCR. Libraries were sequenced on Illumina instruments, with IgH sequenced in parallel from the same samples. The study's own analysis went as follows. To remove PCR and sequencing errors, raw reads were filtered against IMGT V, D, J definitions and grouped with a nearest-neighbor algorithm. A clone was defined as an identical nucleotide sequence, and differential abundance between tissues was tested with a Fisher exact test for each clone using a pFDR threshold of p<0.01. Clones with frequencies too low for statistical inference were excluded by a minimum inclusion filter of 10 in either sample. The immunoSEQ Analyzer was used for pairwise clonal comparisons, and IMGT tools were used to assess gene family usage. In its TCRdb copy, this immuneACCESS table keeps in-frame sequences only and misses some clones. Where compared with another copy, unresolved V genes explain less than half of these, and the others have no known cause. That table gives V, J and clone size, and the DNA gave D and trimming. The sample table holds 95,000 or so clones, of which roughly 78% were seen once. Clones ranked in the top ten supply 1.5% to 2% of the sample.

Recombination joined TRBV5-6 with TRBJ2-3, and 10 bases in between align with TRBD2. Sequences were obtained from pancreas tissue. This TCR was recovered from a male donor with IPEX syndrome. The nucleotide sequence is TGTGCCAGCAGCTTACTAGCGGGAACCGGAGATACGCAGTATTTT. It translates to CASSLLAGTGDTQYF.